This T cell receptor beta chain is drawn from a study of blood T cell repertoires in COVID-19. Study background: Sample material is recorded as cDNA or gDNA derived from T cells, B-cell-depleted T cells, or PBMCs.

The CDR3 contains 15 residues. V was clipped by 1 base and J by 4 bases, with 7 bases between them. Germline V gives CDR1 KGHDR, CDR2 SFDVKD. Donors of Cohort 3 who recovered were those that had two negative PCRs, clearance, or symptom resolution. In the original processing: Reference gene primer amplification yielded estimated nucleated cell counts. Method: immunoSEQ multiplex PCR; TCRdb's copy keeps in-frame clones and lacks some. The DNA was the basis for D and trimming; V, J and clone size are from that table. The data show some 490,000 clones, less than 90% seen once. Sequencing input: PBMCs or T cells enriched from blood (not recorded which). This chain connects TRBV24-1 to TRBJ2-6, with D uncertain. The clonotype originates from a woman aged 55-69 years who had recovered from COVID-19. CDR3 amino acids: CATSDLNSGANVLTF. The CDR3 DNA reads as TGTGCCACCAGTGATTTAAACTCGGGGGCCAACGTCCTGACTTTC.